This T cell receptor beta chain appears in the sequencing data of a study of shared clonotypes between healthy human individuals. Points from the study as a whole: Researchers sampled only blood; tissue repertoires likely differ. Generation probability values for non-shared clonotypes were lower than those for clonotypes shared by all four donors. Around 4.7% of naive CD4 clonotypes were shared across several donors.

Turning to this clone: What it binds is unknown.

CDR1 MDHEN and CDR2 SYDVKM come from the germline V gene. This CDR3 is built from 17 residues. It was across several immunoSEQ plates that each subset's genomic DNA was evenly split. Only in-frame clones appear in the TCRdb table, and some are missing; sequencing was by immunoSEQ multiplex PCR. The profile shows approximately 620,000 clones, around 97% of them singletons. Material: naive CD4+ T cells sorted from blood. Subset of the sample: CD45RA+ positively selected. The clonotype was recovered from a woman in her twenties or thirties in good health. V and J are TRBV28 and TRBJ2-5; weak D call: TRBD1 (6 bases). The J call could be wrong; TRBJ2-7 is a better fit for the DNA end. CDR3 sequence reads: CASSPANEQGSSYEQYF. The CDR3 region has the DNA TGTGCCAGCAGCCCCGCTAATGAGCAGGGGAGCTCCTACGAGCAGTACTTC.